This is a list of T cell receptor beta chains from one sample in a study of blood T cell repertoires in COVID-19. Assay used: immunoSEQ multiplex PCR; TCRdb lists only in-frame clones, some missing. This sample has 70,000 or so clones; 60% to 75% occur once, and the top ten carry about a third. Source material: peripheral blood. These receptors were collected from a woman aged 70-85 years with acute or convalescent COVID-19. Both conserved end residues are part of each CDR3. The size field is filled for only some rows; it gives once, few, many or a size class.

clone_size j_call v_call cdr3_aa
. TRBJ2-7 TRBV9 CASSKGTAYEQYF
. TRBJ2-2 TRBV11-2 CASSLYGVTTGELFF
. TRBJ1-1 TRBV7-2 CASSGRTGGYTEAFF
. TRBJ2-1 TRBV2 CASTLGGWDEQFF
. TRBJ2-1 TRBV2 CASTPRTSGALDEQFF
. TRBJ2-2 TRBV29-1 CSARNTGELFF
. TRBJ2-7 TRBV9 CASSVDLAGVGEQYF
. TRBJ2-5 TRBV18 CASSPPGLSQETQYF
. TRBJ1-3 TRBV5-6 CASSRTRVYGNTIYF
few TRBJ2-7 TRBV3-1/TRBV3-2 CASSPTSGSPYEQYF
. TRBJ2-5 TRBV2 CASSNTKETQYF
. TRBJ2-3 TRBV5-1 CASSLRDTDTQYF
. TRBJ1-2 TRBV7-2 CASSLAFGGDGYTF
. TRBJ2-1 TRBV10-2 CASRPANQGRSANEQFF
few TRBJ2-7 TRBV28 CASSLTGTSSYEQYF
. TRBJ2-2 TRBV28 CASSFIRTGELFF
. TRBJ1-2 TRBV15 CATSSLHYGYTF
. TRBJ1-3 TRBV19 CASRLGYGQGADSGNTIYF
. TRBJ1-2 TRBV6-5 CASSSLTGGLDGYTF
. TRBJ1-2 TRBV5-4 CASSVDEDRVLGYTF
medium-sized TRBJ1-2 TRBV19 CASSTQGVEGSGYTF
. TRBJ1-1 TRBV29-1 CSVAGGSENTEAFF
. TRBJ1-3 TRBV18 CASSAGGAGNTIYF
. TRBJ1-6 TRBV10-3 CAIGGGEGTAPLHF
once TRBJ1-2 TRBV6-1 CASSESQGYGYTF
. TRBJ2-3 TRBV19 CASRSSGGASTDTQYF
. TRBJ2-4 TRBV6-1 CASSEDIGRRGGRKNIQYF
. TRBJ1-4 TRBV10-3 CATGQGKGEKLFF
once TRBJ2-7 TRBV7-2 CASSLTGYEQYF
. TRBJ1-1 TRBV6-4 CASSRGRDTEAFF
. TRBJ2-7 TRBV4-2 CASSQGGVRYF
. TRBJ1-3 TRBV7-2 CASSYPGRGNTIYF
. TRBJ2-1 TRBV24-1 CATSDFLNEQFF
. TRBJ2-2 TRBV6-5 CASRVETGELFF
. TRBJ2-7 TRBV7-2 CASSLGSGRTEQYF
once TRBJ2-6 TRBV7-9 CASSLEKTGANVLTF